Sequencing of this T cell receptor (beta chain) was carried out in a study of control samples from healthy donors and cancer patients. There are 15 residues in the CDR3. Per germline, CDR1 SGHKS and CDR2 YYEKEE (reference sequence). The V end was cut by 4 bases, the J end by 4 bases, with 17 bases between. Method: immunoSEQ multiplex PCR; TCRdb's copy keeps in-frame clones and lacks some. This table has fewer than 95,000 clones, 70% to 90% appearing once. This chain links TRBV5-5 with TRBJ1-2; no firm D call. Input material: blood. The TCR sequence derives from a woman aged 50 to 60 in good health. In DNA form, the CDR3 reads TGTGCCAGCAGCCCAGGAGTTTGGGCCTCCTATGGCTACACCTTC. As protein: CASSPGVWASYGYTF. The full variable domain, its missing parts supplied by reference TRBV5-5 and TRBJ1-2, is DAGVTQSPTHLIKTRGQQVTLRCSPISGHKSVSWYQQVLGQGPQFIFQYYEKEERGRGNFPDRFSARQFPNYSSELNVNALLLGDSALYLCASSPGVWASYGYTFGSGTRLTVV.